Listed below are T cell receptor beta chains from one sample, sequenced in a study of Graves' ophthalmopathy and Graves' hyperthyroidism. TCRdb ran MiXCR on the multiplex PCR reads and lists one entry per CDR3 protein. Altogether about 480,000 distinct CDR3 sequences are present, about 15% being singletons, with the ten largest covering over 8%. Sequences were obtained from blood. Receptors originate from a woman aged 25 to 45 with Graves' ophthalmopathy. Each CDR3 is given with its conserved first and last residue. Fields, in order: clone size, D gene, V gene, CDR3 length, J gene, CDR3 DNA, CDR3 protein. The D gene is left open where the match is weak. A row's size may be missing; if present it is once, few, many or a size class.

size: few; D: -; V: TRBV11-3; length: 15; J: TRBJ1-4; DNA: TGTGCCAGCAGCTTAGCGGCAGGAACTAATGAAAAACTGTTTTTT; CDR3: CASSLAAGTNEKLFF
size: -; D: TRBD1; V: TRBV6-1; length: 14; J: TRBJ1-5; DNA: TGTGCCAGCAGATCCGGGACAGAGCATCAGCCCCAGCATTTT; CDR3: CASRSGTEHQPQHF
size: many; D: -; V: TRBV11-2; length: 13; J: TRBJ1-1; DNA: TGTGCCAGCAGCTTCGGGGAGATAACTGAAGCTTTCTTT; CDR3: CASSFGEITEAFF
size: many; D: -; V: TRBV29-1; length: 11; J: TRBJ2-7; DNA: TGCAGCGTCCCCCGAGGGGGCGAGCAGTACTTC; CDR3: CSVPRGGEQYF
size: many; D: -; V: TRBV7-9; length: 19; J: TRBJ1-1; DNA: TGTGCCAGCAATCTACAGGGCCCGTGGGGGCTTACCGTGAACACTGAAGCTTTCTTT; CDR3: CASNLQGPWGLTVNTEAFF
size: many; D: -; V: TRBV6-5; length: 13; J: TRBJ2-7; DNA: TGTGCCAGCACCTTGGACCGGGGCCACGAGCAGTACTTC; CDR3: CASTLDRGHEQYF
size: -; D: TRBD1; V: TRBV11-1; length: 16; J: TRBJ1-2; DNA: TGTGTCTGCAGCTTACTTAGGGTAACAGGGGGCTCAGGCTACACCTTC; CDR3: CVCSLLRVTGGSGYTF
size: few; D: TRBD2; V: TRBV2; length: 13; J: TRBJ2-7; DNA: TGTGCCAGCGATCCTAGCGGGGTTTACGAGCAGTACTTC; CDR3: CASDPSGVYEQYF
size: many; D: -; V: TRBV6-1; length: 14; J: TRBJ2-7; DNA: TGTGCCAGCAGTGGCGGGATCTCGCTCTACGAGCAGTACTTC; CDR3: CASSGGISLYEQYF
size: many; D: TRBD1; V: TRBV30; length: 14; J: TRBJ1-6; DNA: TGTGCCTGGAGTCGGACAGGGAGTTATTCACCCCTCCACTTT; CDR3: CAWSRTGSYSPLHF
size: many; D: -; V: TRBV20-1; length: 13; J: TRBJ2-7; DNA: TGCAGTGCTGTACGAGGAATCTCCTACGAGCAGTACTTC; CDR3: CSAVRGISYEQYF
size: many; D: -; V: TRBV28; length: 12; J: TRBJ2-5; DNA: TGTGCCAGCAGTTGGACAAAAGAGACCCAGTACTTC; CDR3: CASSWTKETQYF
size: many; D: TRBD1; V: TRBV24-1; length: 15; J: TRBJ1-3; DNA: TGTGCCACCAGTGTCGGGACAGGGATGTGGAACACCATATATTTT; CDR3: CATSVGTGMWNTIYF
size: -; D: TRBD1; V: TRBV6-1; length: 17; J: TRBJ1-1; DNA: TGTGCCAGCAGCCCTAACCTGGGACAGTTAAAGAACACTGAGGCTTTCTTT; CDR3: CASSPNLGQLKNTEAFF
size: many; D: TRBD2; V: TRBV2; length: 12; J: TRBJ2-5; DNA: TGTGCCAGCAAGACTAGCTGGGAGACCCAGTACTTC; CDR3: CASKTSWETQYF
size: few; D: -; V: TRBV30; length: 14; J: TRBJ1-5; DNA: TGTGCCTGGAGTGTAAAAAGGGAATGGGAGCCCCAGCATTTT; CDR3: CAWSVKREWEPQHF